This T cell receptor beta chain comes out of a study of shared clonotypes between healthy human individuals. Overall study: Three plates each covered CD4 naive and memory; CD8 naive two, CD8 memory one.

The CDR3 covers 13 residues. The germline CDR1 and CDR2 sequences are MNHEY and SVGAGI. V shed 5 bases and J shed 6 bases, with 13 bases lying between them. Original data processing: ImmunoSEQ gave junction-only sequences without quality scores, so filtering differed. Profiled with immunoSEQ multiplex PCR; TCRdb holds only in-frame clones, not every one. The V and J calls and clone size come from that table; D and trimming were worked out from the DNA. Of around 1.9 million clones listed, 90% to 95% are singletons. The naive CD8 fraction comprised CD45RO-negative cells positively selected for CCR7 and excluded terminally differentiated effector memory CD45RA+ cells. Study results and limitations: Incomplete sequencing of sorted subsets was indicated by rarefaction despite large depth. The study generally estimated greater richness for naive than memory subsets.

On this clone: No antigen is known for it.

J is TRBJ2-5 and V is TRBV6-5; no clear D gene. Source material: naive CD8+ T cells from PBMCs. The source of this sequence is a man between 18 and 29 years old in good health. Some clones in this sample may be carry-over from other donors' samples. The CDR3, as DNA: TGTGCCAGCAGTCCCGGAGTAGGGAAGACCCAGTACTTC. It encodes CASSPGVGKTQYF.